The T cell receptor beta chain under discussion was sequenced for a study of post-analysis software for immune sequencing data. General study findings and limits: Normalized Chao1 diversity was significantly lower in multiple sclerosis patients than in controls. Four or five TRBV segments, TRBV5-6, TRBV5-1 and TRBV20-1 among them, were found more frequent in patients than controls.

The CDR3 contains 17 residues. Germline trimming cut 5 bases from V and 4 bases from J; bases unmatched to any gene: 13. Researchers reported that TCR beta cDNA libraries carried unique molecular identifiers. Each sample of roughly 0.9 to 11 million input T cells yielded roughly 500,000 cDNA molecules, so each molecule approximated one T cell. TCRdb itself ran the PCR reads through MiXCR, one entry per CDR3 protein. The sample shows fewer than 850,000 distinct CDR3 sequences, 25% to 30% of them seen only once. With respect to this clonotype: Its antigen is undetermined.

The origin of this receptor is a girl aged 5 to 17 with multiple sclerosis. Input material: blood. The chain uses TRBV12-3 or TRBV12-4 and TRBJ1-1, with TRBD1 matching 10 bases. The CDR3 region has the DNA TGTGCCAGCAGTCAGGTGGTGCGGGACAGGGGAGGCACTGAAGCTTTCTTT. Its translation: CASSQVVRDRGGTEAFF.